Shown below are 27 T cell receptor beta chains from a single sample sequenced in a study of blood T cell repertoires in COVID-19. The repertoire was sequenced with immunoSEQ multiplex PCR; TCRdb's copy has only in-frame clones and lacks some. This sample carries under 140,000 clones, 88% of them seen once, and the ten largest clones take 3.3%. What was sequenced was peripheral blood. These receptors all stem from a woman between 50 and 59 years old with acute or convalescent COVID-19.

The chain is built from TRBV11-2 and TRBJ1-1; no clear D. Germline V lookup: CDR1 SGHAT, CDR2 FQNNGV. Trimming removed 7 bases at V and 10 bases at J, with 13 bases between. The CDR3 has 11 residues. The chain's CDR3 is CASTTGSGAFF. The CDR3 bases are TGTGCCAGCACCACGGGATCGGGAGCTTTCTTT. The full variable domain, in which reference TRBV11-2 and TRBJ1-1 provide the parts outside the CDR3, is EAGVAQSPRYKIIEKRQSVAFWCNPISGHATLYWYQQILGQGPKLLIQFQNNGVVDDSQLPKDRFSAERLKGVDSTLKIQPAKLEDSAVYLCASTTGSGAFFGQGTRLTVV.

J is TRBJ2-5 and V is TRBV28; 8 positions agree with TRBD1. The CDR3 is 15 amino acids. The ends lost 2 bases at V and 5 bases at J; junction bases unmatched: 7. Germline V CDR1 and CDR2: MDHEN, SYDVKM. The CDR3 loop is CASSLDRGRAETQYF. The CDR3, as DNA: TGTGCCAGCAGTTTAGACAGGGGAAGGGCGGAGACCCAGTACTTC.

This clone appeared a single time. The rearrangement joins TRBV3-1 (or the pseudogene TRBV3-2) to TRBJ2-3; the D gene is possibly TRBD2 (7 bases). The CDR3 has 13 amino acids. Germline V lookup: CDR1 LGHDT, CDR2 YNNKEL (reference sequence). The V end was cut by 8 bases, the J end by 3 bases, with 12 bases between. The CDR3 bases are TGTGCCAGCGGGGGCGGGAGAACAGATACGCAGTATTTT. It specifies CASGGGRTDTQYF.

The CDR3, as DNA: TGCGCCAGCAGTGACTTCCGGGACAGGGGGCCTGAAGCTTTCTTT. Its protein product is CASSDFRDRGPEAFF. V is TRBV10-2 and J is TRBJ1-1; 12 nucleotides line up with TRBD1. V was clipped by 3 bases and J by 6 bases; unmatched bases: 5. CDR3 size: 15 residues. From germline, CDR1 is WSHSY and CDR2 SAAADI.

The J gene is TRBJ2-1, the V gene TRBV6-5; 10 bases agree with TRBD2. The trim removed 5 bases at V and 10 bases at J, leaving 11 bases unmatched. The CDR3 extends over 15 amino acids. Germline V gene sequence: CDR1 MNHEY, CDR2 SVGAGI. The CDR3 spells CASSRLAGTSGEQFF. CDR3 coding DNA: TGTGCCAGCAGTAGACTAGCGGGTACGTCCGGGGAGCAGTTCTTC.

This clone came up once. The chain uses TRBV5-1 and TRBJ2-5; 8 bases fit TRBD2. Germline V gene lookup returns CDR1 SGHRS and CDR2 YFSETQ. Germline trimming cut 2 bases from V and 4 bases from J; bases unmatched to any gene: 10. The CDR3 is made up of 16 amino acids. The CDR3 coding sequence is TGCGCCAGCAGCTTCCGTCCGGGAGGGCAGGGAGAGACCCAGTACTTC. Protein sequence: CASSFRPGGQGETQYF.

The chain joins TRBV18 to TRBJ2-7; 15 nucleotides align to TRBD2. CDR3 length: 16 amino acids. J gave up 12 bases and V 6 bases, and 15 bases lay outside the gene matches. Germline CDR1 and CDR2: KGHSH and LQKENI. The CDR3 nucleotides read TGTGCCAGCTCCGGACTAGCGGGAGGGCCCACGGGGTTTTTGTACTTC. This codes for CASSGLAGGPTGFLYF.

This clone was counted only a few times. The chain joins TRBV5-3 to TRBJ1-4; 7 nucleotides match TRBD1. TRBV5-3 is an ORF, with its function uncertain. J lost 7 bases, V lost 0 bases, and 0 bases had no gene match. The CDR3 length is 13 residues. The CDR3 loop is CARSLGQGEKLFF. CDR3 DNA sequence: TGTGCCAGAAGCTTGGGACAGGGTGAAAAACTGTTTTTT.

The chain joins TRBV12-3 or TRBV12-4 to TRBJ1-1, with TRBD1 matching 8 bases. V trimming: 6 bases; J trimming: 7 bases; junction bases outside the gene matches: 7. The CDR3 consists of 13 residues. CDR3 coding DNA: TGTGCCAGCAGAAGACAGGGGAGTGGTGAAGCTTTCTTT. It is translated as CASRRQGSGEAFF.

The chain recombines TRBV6-6 with TRBJ1-2, with 8 nucleotides matching TRBD1. V was clipped by 4 bases and J by 6 bases; unmatched bases: 4. The V gene's germline CDR1 is MNHNY and CDR2 SVGAGI (reference sequence). The CDR3 runs 13 residues. The CDR3 is CASSLQGVDGYTF. CDR3 nucleotides: TGTGCCAGCAGTTTACAGGGGGTAGATGGCTACACCTTC.

Here the CDR3 DNA reads TGTGCCAGCAGTTACCGGGACCGGGACAGCCTCCACGAGCAGTACTTC. Translated: CASSYRDRDSLHEQYF. The chain employs TRBV6-2 or TRBV6-3 and TRBJ2-7; TRBD1 aligns across 7 bases. With V trimmed by 2 bases and J by 5 bases, 12 bases remained unmatched. CDR3 length: 16 residues. Germline CDR1 MNHEY, CDR2 SVGEGT.

This chain joins TRBV6-5 and TRBJ2-3, with TRBD2 as a possible D gene (6 bases). V lost 6 bases, J lost 1 base, and 14 bases lay in between. Per the germline V gene, CDR1 is MNHEY and CDR2 is SVGAGI. The CDR3 has 15 residues. The CDR3 sequence: CASRPLGGRTDTQYF. CDR3 DNA sequence: TGTGCCAGCAGACCCCTGGGGGGTCGCACAGATACGCAGTATTTT.

The table lists this clone with a few counts. The chain has TRBV24-1 and TRBJ2-3; 7 nucleotides line up with TRBD1. Germline CDR1 and CDR2: KGHDR and SFDVKD. Unmatched junction bases numbered 2, after V lost 8 bases and J lost 1 base. The CDR3 totals 13 residues. CDR3 bases: TGTGCCACCAAAGGGACAGGCACAGATACGCAGTATTTT. Amino acids: CATKGTGTDTQYF.

The chain employs TRBV5-5 and TRBJ1-4, with 9 bases identical to TRBD1. The CDR3 is made up of 17 amino acids. CDR1 SGHKS and CDR2 YYEKEE come from the germline V gene (reference sequence). V lost 3 bases, J lost 0 bases, and 6 bases stayed unmatched. The CDR3 sequence is CASSSGQGPATNEKLFF. CDR3 sequence (DNA): TGTGCCAGCAGCTCCGGACAGGGGCCTGCAACTAATGAAAAACTGTTTTTT.

The chain is built from TRBV5-5 and TRBJ1-1; D ambiguous. CDR3 length equals 12 residues. The germline V gene has CDR1 SGHKS and CDR2 YYEKEE (reference sequence). Trimming took off 7 bases at V and 6 bases at J, with 13 bases between the two ends. CDR3 amino acids: CASGYRGAEAFF. The CDR3 coding sequence is TGTGCCAGCGGATACCGGGGAGCTGAAGCTTTCTTT. The full variable domain, rest sourced from reference TRBV5-5 and TRBJ1-1, is DAGVTQSPTHLIKTRGQQVTLRCSPISGHKSVSWYQQVLGQGPQFIFQYYEKEERGRGNFPDRFSARQFPNYSSELNVNALLLGDSALYLCASGYRGAEAFFGQGTRLTVV.

V gene TRBV28 combines with J gene TRBJ2-1; the match to TRBD2 covers 11 bases. The ends lost 6 bases at V and 2 bases at J; junction bases unmatched: 3. The CDR3 runs to 15 residues. Germline loops: CDR1 MDHEN, CDR2 SYDVKM. CDR3 coding DNA: TGTGCCAGCAGCCTGGGACTAGCGGCCTACAATGAGCAGTTCTTC. It encodes CASSLGLAAYNEQFF.

The gene calls are TRBV11-3 and TRBJ2-7, with TRBD2 identical over 8 bases. The germline V gene has CDR1 SGHNT and CDR2 YENEEA. The CDR3 contains 14 residues. V dropped 5 bases and J dropped 1; count of bases not matched to a gene: 4. CDR3 residues: CASSPGTRSYEQYF. CDR3 nucleotides: TGTGCCAGCAGCCCCGGGACTAGGTCCTACGAGCAGTACTTC. Full variable domain (remainder filled in from reference TRBV11-3 and TRBJ2-7): EAGVVQSPRYKIIEKKQPVAFWCNPISGHNTLYWYLQNLGQGPELLIRYENEEAVDDSQLPKDRFSAERLKGVDSTLKIQPAELGDSAVYLCASSPGTRSYEQYFGPGTRLTVT.

J is TRBJ1-2 and V is TRBV6-5, with 7 bases aligning to TRBD1. This CDR3 region has 13 residues. V lost 10 bases and J lost 0; bases outside the gene matches: 5. In germline, CDR1 is MNHEY, CDR2 SVGAGI. The DNA of the CDR3 is TGTGCCACAAGACAGGGCCCTAACTATGGCTACACCTTC. This sequence encodes CATRQGPNYGYTF.

The chain links TRBV7-7 to TRBJ2-6, with a tentative D call TRBD2 (5 bases). This CDR3 is 15 amino acids long. Germline CDR1 SSHAT, CDR2 FNYEAQ (reference sequence). V gave up 2 bases and J gave up 4 bases, with 9 bases separating them. CDR3 nucleotide sequence: TGTGCCAGCAGCTTATCCCGGGGAGGGGCCAACGTCCTGACTTTC. Encoded protein: CASSLSRGGANVLTF.

The chain carries TRBV3-1 (or the pseudogene TRBV3-2) and TRBJ1-2; D gene ambiguous. The CDR3 has 14 residues. Per the germline V gene, CDR1 is LGHDT and CDR2 is YNNKEL (reference sequence). The ends were cut back, 4 bases at V and 8 bases at J, with 17 bases in the middle. The CDR3 is CASSPWGARGGYTF. The CDR3 DNA follows: TGTGCCAGCAGCCCCTGGGGAGCGCGTGGCGGCTACACCTTC.

The chain uses TRBV19 and TRBJ2-1; TRBD2 matches 7 bases. The CDR3 has 18 amino acids. Germline V gene data show CDR1 as LNHDA and CDR2 as SQIVND (reference sequence). The junction had 10 bases not matched to a gene; V was cut back by 1 base and J by 1 base. Here the CDR3 reads CASSIAARAGVSYNEQFF. CDR3 nucleotide sequence: TGTGCCAGTAGTATAGCGGCCCGGGCGGGAGTTTCCTACAATGAGCAGTTCTTC. Looking up the rest from reference TRBV19 and TRBJ2-1 gives the full variable domain: DGGITQSPKYLFRKEGQNVTLSCEQNLNHDAMYWYRQDPGQGLRLIYYSQIVNDFQKGDIAEGYSVSREKKESFPLTVTSAQKNPTAFYLCASSIAARAGVSYNEQFFGPGTRLTVL.

The V gene is TRBV19, the J gene TRBJ2-7, with D possibly matching TRBD1 (6 bases). The ends were cut back, 3 bases at V and 2 bases at J, with 8 bases in the middle. Germline V lookup: CDR1 LNHDA, CDR2 SQIVND (reference sequence). The CDR3 extends over 13 amino acids. The CDR3 loop reads CASSIHRAYEQYF. CDR3 nucleotide sequence: TGTGCCAGTAGTATTCACAGGGCCTACGAGCAGTACTTC.

The chain combines TRBV13 with TRBJ2-3; TRBD2 matches 10 bases. V was pared by 6 bases and J by 0 bases, with 9 bases of the junction left unmatched. The germline gives CDR1 PRHDT, CDR2 FYEKMQ (reference sequence). The CDR3 is 17 amino acids. The CDR3 bases are TGTGCCAGCAGTCCAAGAATGACTAGCGGGAGCACAGATACGCAGTATTTT. Translated, it gives CASSPRMTSGSTDTQYF.

This chain links TRBV2 with TRBJ2-1, with TRBD2 matching over 9 bases. The CDR3 is 17 amino acids. Germline CDR1 is SNHLY and CDR2 is FYNNEI. V was clipped by 4 bases and J by 5 bases; unmatched bases: 12. DNA of the CDR3: TGTGCCAGCAGTGGATCCAAGCTTGCGGGAGGGAACAATGAGCAGTTCTTC. It translates to CASSGSKLAGGNNEQFF.

This clone showed up just once. V and J are TRBV7-2 and TRBJ2-5; maybe TRBD2 (7 bases). The CDR3 totals 15 residues. The V and J ends lost 2 bases and 4 bases respectively, with 14 bases between them. Germline CDR1 SGHTA, CDR2 FQGNSA. CDR3 sequence: CASSLPRGGVETQYF. Written as DNA, the CDR3 is TGTGCCAGCAGCTTACCTCGAGGGGGGGTAGAGACCCAGTACTTC.

The chain employs TRBV7-2 and TRBJ2-7; 8 positions agree with TRBD2. The junction had 15 bases not matched to a gene; V was cut back by 5 bases and J by 6 bases. CDR1 and CDR2 from the germline V gene are SGHTA and FQGNSA. This CDR3 contains 16 residues. The CDR3: CASSGSSSGIRGEQYF. The CDR3 DNA sequence: TGTGCCAGCAGCGGAAGTAGTAGCGGGATCAGGGGCGAGCAGTACTTC.

The table lists this clone with a few counts. The chain combines TRBV6-6 with TRBJ1-5; tentatively, D is TRBD1 (6 bases). CDR3 length: 15 residues. Germline V gene lookup returns CDR1 MNHNY and CDR2 SVGAGI (reference sequence). V shed 5 bases and J shed 5 bases, with 16 bases lying between them. The CDR3 sequence: CASSKGTTGHQPQHF. CDR3 DNA sequence: TGTGCCAGCAGTAAGGGGACAACGGGCCATCAGCCCCAGCATTTT.